These 21 T cell receptor beta chains originate from one sample sequenced in a study of cytomegalovirus exposure and HLA in healthy donors. In the PCR, 60 Vbeta and 13 Jbeta primers were used. Only in-frame clones appear in the TCRdb table, and some are missing; sequencing was by immunoSEQ multiplex PCR. The sample contains about 160,000 clones, roughly 80% of which appear only once. Sample: PBMCs. The receptors derive from a young man in good health and CMV-seronegative.

V gene TRBV27 combines with J gene TRBJ1-6, with D unclear. The CDR3 loop spans 15 amino acids. CDR1 is MNHEY, CDR2 SMNVEV, per germline (reference sequence). With 1 base removed from V and 7 bases from J, the gap between germline ends came to 11 bases. The CDR3 region has the DNA TGTGCCAGCAGTTTATTCGGGATTAGGAATTCACCCCTCCACTTT. It is translated as CASSLFGIRNSPLHF.

This chain links TRBV28 with TRBJ1-3, with TRBD1 as a possible D gene (6 bases). The V and J ends lost 8 bases and 5 bases respectively, with 16 bases between them. The CDR3 is 14 amino acids. CDR1 and CDR2 (germline): MDHEN, SYDVKM. DNA for the CDR3: TGTGCCAGCCACACAGGGACGCGTAGAAACACCATATATTTT. It translates to CASHTGTRRNTIYF. The full variable domain, completed using reference TRBV28 and TRBJ1-3, is DVKVTQSSRYLVKRTGEKVFLECVQDMDHENMFWYRQDPGLGLRLIYFSYDVKMKEKGDIPEGYSVSREKKERFSLILESASTNQTSMYLCASHTGTRRNTIYFGEGSWLTVV.

This rearrangement joins TRBV5-6 to TRBJ2-3, with 11 bases identical to TRBD2. Unmatched junction bases numbered 11, after V lost 0 bases and J lost 5 bases. The CDR3 has 18 amino acids. The germline CDR1 and CDR2 sequences are SGHDT and YYEEEE. This CDR3 reads CASSLGRGLAGGGDTQYF. The CDR3 DNA sequence: TGTGCCAGCAGCTTGGGAAGGGGCCTAGCGGGAGGAGGAGATACGCAGTATTTT.

This clone has just one count. The CDR3 loop is CASSSRTRGTEAFF. The DNA for the CDR3 is TGCGCCAGCAGCTCCAGGACCCGAGGGACTGAAGCTTTCTTT. The rearrangement joins TRBV4-1 to TRBJ1-1, with D uncertain. V gave up 5 bases and J gave up 5 bases, with 15 bases separating them. Germline V gives CDR1 MGHRA, CDR2 YSYEKL. The CDR3 length is 14 residues.

Worth noting for this clone: Other nucleotide sequences in the sample specify the same CDR3. The V gene is TRBV7-2, the J gene TRBJ2-7; tentative D call: TRBD2 (5 bases). V dropped 0 bases and J dropped 0 bases, with 9 bases sitting between them. The germline gives CDR1 SGHTA, CDR2 FQGNSA. The CDR3 consists of 15 residues. The CDR3 protein is CASSLAPAVSYEQYF. The CDR3 nucleotides read TGTGCCAGCAGCTTAGCGCCAGCGGTCTCCTACGAGCAGTACTTC.

This clone was recorded once. The junction differs from germline at one of its ends, possibly a read error. J is TRBJ2-7 and V is TRBV7-9; D perhaps matches TRBD2 (5 bases). This CDR3 contains 14 residues. Germline V lookup: CDR1 SEHNR, CDR2 FQNEAQ (reference sequence). The CDR3 reads CSSSPTSDGYEQYF. In DNA, the CDR3 is TGTTCCAGCAGCCCAACTAGTGATGGGTACGAGCAGTACTTC.

V usage is TRBV5-6 and J usage is TRBJ1-2; D is perhaps TRBD1 (6 bases). The germline V gene encodes CDR1 SGHDT and CDR2 YYEEEE. Between the trimmed V and J ends, which lost 4 bases and 12 bases, there was a span of 13 bases. CDR3 length: 11 residues. The DNA of the CDR3 is TGTGCCAGCAGCCTACAGGGACCCGACACCTTC. Protein sequence: CASSLQGPDTF. Full variable domain (missing parts from reference TRBV5-6 and TRBJ1-2): DAGVTQSPTHLIKTRGQQVTLRCSPKSGHDTVSWYQQALGQGPQFIFQYYEEEERQRGNFPDRFSGHQFPNYSSELNVNALLLGDSALYLCASSLQGPDTFGSGTRLTVV.

The sample holds one count of this clone. V is TRBV5-1 and J is TRBJ2-7; 10 bases map to TRBD1. Germline V lookup: CDR1 SGHRS, CDR2 YFSETQ. The CDR3 sequence is 17 residues long. The V gene end was trimmed by 4 bases and the J gene end by 4 bases; junction bases not matched to a gene: 14. The CDR3 loop reads CASSLSDRGLTEYEQYF. CDR3 nucleotides: TGCGCCAGCAGCCTCTCAGACAGGGGGCTCACGGAGTACGAGCAGTACTTC.

The V call is TRBV5-1, the J call TRBJ1-5; D is undetermined. CDR3 size: 13 residues. The germline CDR1 and CDR2 sequences are SGHRS and YFSETQ. V lost 1 base, J lost 4 bases, and 6 bases lay in between. The chain's CDR3 is CASSLRENQPQHF. For the CDR3, the DNA is TGCGCCAGCAGCTTGCGGGAAAATCAGCCCCAGCATTTT.

V usage is TRBV6-5 and J usage is TRBJ2-5, with 7 bases identical to TRBD1. The V segment lost 6 bases and the J segment 2 bases; nucleotides outside the gene matches: 6. The CDR3 contains 14 residues. Germline lookup yields CDR1 MNHEY and CDR2 SVGAGI. CDR3 DNA sequence: TGTGCCAGCAGCCCACCGGACAGGCAAGAGACCCAGTACTTC. Translation: CASSPPDRQETQYF.

The rearrangement uses TRBV5-5 and TRBJ1-5; TRBD1 matches 7 bases. Germline V lookup: CDR1 SGHKS, CDR2 YYEKEE (reference sequence). The CDR3 spans 15 residues. After removal of 3 bases from V and 5 bases from J, the junction contained 8 bases not matched to a gene. The CDR3 spells CASSYRDSPYQPQHF. CDR3 nucleotide sequence: TGTGCCAGCAGCTACCGGGACAGTCCGTATCAGCCCCAGCATTTT.

About this clone itself: Because the CDR3's place on the DNA is in doubt, the DNA is left out and the CDR3 is given as listed by TCRdb. The chain recombines TRBV27 with TRBJ2-7; TRBD1, the D gene given by the table, was not confirmed from the DNA. Looked up from germline, CDR1 is MNHEY and CDR2 is SMNVEV (reference sequence). The CDR3 is 14 amino acids in total, end residues counted. The CDR3 reads CASSTSGQGYEQYF.

The J gene is TRBJ2-1, the V gene TRBV7-8; TRBD1 is a possible D gene (7 bases). The CDR3 spans 17 residues. V dropped 1 base and J dropped 4 bases, with 17 bases sitting between them. Per germline, CDR1 SGHVS and CDR2 FQNEAQ. The CDR3 spells CASSLDRQGGTYNEQFF. The CDR3 DNA reads as TGTGCCAGCAGCTTAGATAGGCAGGGGGGAACTTACAATGAGCAGTTCTTC.

The chain recombines TRBV7-3 with TRBJ2-7; 10 positions match TRBD2. Trimming cost V 3 bases and J 1 base; bases outside gene matches: 3. The CDR3 is 15 amino acids. Germline loops: CDR1 SGHTA, CDR2 FQGTGA. The CDR3 spells CASSLLAGESYEQYF. CDR3 in DNA: TGTGCCAGCAGCTTGCTAGCGGGAGAGTCCTACGAGCAGTACTTC.

The gene calls are TRBV19 and TRBJ2-7; TRBD1 aligns across 8 bases. Trimming cost V 7 bases and J 6 bases; bases outside gene matches: 5. Germline V lookup: CDR1 LNHDA, CDR2 SQIVND (reference sequence). This CDR3 is built from 12 residues. DNA for the CDR3: TGTGCCAGTATCGGGACAGGCTTCGAGCAGTACTTC. Protein product: CASIGTGFEQYF.

The sample holds a few counts of this clone. V and J are TRBV13 and TRBJ2-3; D is possibly TRBD2 (5 bases). This CDR3 has 11 residues. Trimming removed 4 bases at V and 8 bases at J, with 7 bases between. Germline CDR1 PRHDT, CDR2 FYEKMQ (reference sequence). CDR3: CASSSEGTQYF. CDR3 nucleotides: TGTGCCAGCAGCTCTGAGGGTACGCAGTATTTT. Together with reference TRBV13 and TRBJ2-3, the CDR3 gives the full variable domain: AAGVIQSPRHLIKEKRETATLKCYPIPRHDTVYWYQQGPGQDPQFLISFYEKMQSDKGSIPDRFSAQQFSDYHSELNMSSLELGDSALYFCASSSEGTQYFGPGTRLTVL.

The CDR3 nucleotides are TGTGCCAGCAGTTCCGGGACAGGGGGTTGGGAGCAGTACTTC. Its translation is CASSSGTGGWEQYF. This chain links TRBV27 with TRBJ2-7, with 11 bases that match TRBD1. The V gene end was trimmed by 4 bases and the J gene end by 7 bases; junction bases not matched to a gene: 6. The CDR3 is 14 residues long. The germline V gene encodes CDR1 MNHEY and CDR2 SMNVEV (reference sequence).

J is TRBJ1-2 and V is TRBV5-4; tentatively, D is TRBD1 (5 bases). The CDR3 covers 14 residues. V was shortened by 2 bases and J by 4 bases, with 12 bases between the two germline ends. Germline-derived CDR1 and CDR2 are SGHNT and YYREEE (reference sequence). The CDR3 is CASSFKDTVYGYTF. Written as DNA, the CDR3 is TGTGCCAGCAGCTTCAAGGACACCGTCTATGGCTACACCTTC.

V usage is TRBV28 and J usage is TRBJ1-6; TRBD1 matches 8 bases. Trimming took 4 bases from V and 9 from J; bases not matched to a gene: 14. There are 17 residues in the CDR3. Per the germline V gene, CDR1 is MDHEN and CDR2 is SYDVKM. As DNA, the CDR3 is TGTGCCAGCAGTTCCCCTCCCGGGACAGGTACGCGTTCACCCCTCCACTTT. This translates into CASSSPPGTGTRSPLHF.

V usage is TRBV11-3 and J usage is TRBJ2-3, with TRBD2 identical over 7 bases. Germline CDR1 and CDR2: SGHNT and YENEEA. V was pared by 4 bases and J by 9 bases, with 7 bases of the junction left unmatched. This CDR3 contains 13 residues. The CDR3 is CASSSLGEGTQYF. In nucleotides, the CDR3 is TGTGCCAGCAGCTCCCTGGGGGAGGGGACGCAGTATTTT.

With respect to this clone: A read error may produce the germline difference seen at one junction end. The chain joins TRBV5-1 to TRBJ1-5, with a tentative D call TRBD1 (6 bases). The germline gives CDR1 SGHRS, CDR2 YFSETQ. The CDR3 runs to 14 residues. CDR3 sequence: CASSLGTDNQPQHF. The CDR3 bases are TGCGCCAGCAGCTTGGGGACAGATAATCAACCCCAGCATTTT.